The 4 T cell receptor beta chains in this list originate from one sample, sequenced in a study of PD-L1 blockade in urothelial cancer (dated by TCRdb to 2016 to 2017). What the time point label conveys for this sample: pretreatment peripheral blood. Library method: the immunoSEQ multiplex PCR assay. TCRdb stores this immuneACCESS table with in-frame sequences only. Part of the clones is absent; in the studies checked, under half of the shortfall reflects unresolved V genes, and no reason is known for the rest. In this sample the table shows 60,000 or so clones, approximately 83% of which occur a single time. Of the sample, around a sixth falls within the top ten clones. The input for sequencing was PBMCs, taken around atezolizumab (anti-PD-L1) treatment. The receptors come from a man aged 70 or older with urothelial cancer.

V gene TRBV9 combines with J gene TRBJ1-5, with 8 bases identical to TRBD1. Losses at the gene ends were 3 bases for V and 5 bases for J; bases not matched to a gene: 4. Germline V gene data show CDR1 as SGDLS and CDR2 as YYNGEE. This CDR3 is built from 14 residues. The CDR3: CASSAGTGHQPQHF. CDR3 DNA sequence: TGTGCCAGCAGCGCCGGGACAGGTCATCAGCCCCAGCATTTT.

J is TRBJ1-5 and V is TRBV13, with 8 positions matching TRBD1. Trimming removed 8 bases from V and 8 bases from J; junction bases left unmatched: 11. Germline V CDR1 and CDR2: PRHDT, FYEKMQ (reference sequence). The CDR3 covers 14 residues. Here the CDR3 reads CASPPGRGLEPQHF. The CDR3 DNA is TGTGCCAGCCCGCCGGGCAGGGGGCTAGAGCCCCAGCATTTT.

This clone was picked up one time. V gene TRBV10-3 combines with J gene TRBJ2-1; 14 bases are shared with TRBD2. V shed 5 bases and J 7 bases; nucleotides not matched to a gene: 4. Germline CDR1 reads ENHRY; CDR2 reads SYGVKD. CDR3 length: 15 residues. CDR3 loop: CAISPGLAGVNEQFF. CDR3 in DNA: TGTGCCATCAGTCCGGGACTAGCGGGAGTTAATGAGCAGTTCTTC.

The gene calls are TRBV6-5 and TRBJ1-1; 8 bases agree with TRBD1. Trimming at V came to 4 bases and at J to 1 base, leaving 2 bases not matched to a gene. Germline V gives CDR1 MNHEY, CDR2 SVGAGI. The CDR3 contains 14 residues. The CDR3 DNA reads as TGTGCCAGCAGTTCTGGGACAGGGAACACTGAAGCTTTCTTT. The encoded protein is CASSSGTGNTEAFF.